A single sample gave rise to the 8 T cell receptor beta chains below, sequenced in a study of blood T cell repertoires in COVID-19. Clones were read by immunoSEQ multiplex PCR, and TCRdb kept only the in-frame ones, dropping some. Among 250,000 to 300,000 clones listed, about 85% were seen once. The sample taken for sequencing was peripheral blood. Receptor source: a woman between 50 and 59 years old who had recovered from COVID-19.

The chain combines TRBV10-3 with TRBJ1-2; D ambiguous. The germline V and J ends were trimmed by 2 bases and 0 bases, with 13 bases remaining between them. The CDR3 is made up of 16 amino acids. The germline V gene encodes CDR1 ENHRY and CDR2 SYGVKD. CDR3: CAISEPTDPPNYGYTF. The CDR3 bases are TGTGCCATCAGTGAGCCTACAGATCCCCCTAACTATGGCTACACCTTC.

The chain is built from TRBV9 and TRBJ2-3, with 7 bases aligning to TRBD1. CDR1 SGDLS and CDR2 YYNGEE come from the germline V gene. Germline trimming cut 3 bases from V and 2 bases from J; bases unmatched to any gene: 9. The CDR3 sequence is 16 residues long. The CDR3 protein is CASSARDSISTDTQYF. CDR3 bases: TGTGCCAGCAGCGCCAGGGACAGCATTTCCACAGATACGCAGTATTTT.

This clone was counted once. This chain uses TRBV3-1 (or the pseudogene TRBV3-2) with TRBJ1-4; 10 nucleotides match TRBD1. J was trimmed by 2 bases and V by 0 bases; bases with no gene match: 3. In germline, CDR1 is LGHDT, CDR2 YNNKEL (reference sequence). This CDR3 contains 17 residues. The CDR3 loop reads CASSQDLTGGTNEKLFF. The CDR3 DNA is TGTGCCAGCAGCCAAGATCTGACAGGGGGCACTAATGAAAAACTGTTTTTT.

The gene calls are TRBV5-4 and TRBJ1-6, with 7 bases that match TRBD1. V was clipped by 2 bases and J by 7 bases; unmatched bases: 6. This CDR3 has 15 amino acids. Per germline, CDR1 SGHNT and CDR2 YYREEE (reference sequence). As DNA, the CDR3 is TGTGCCAGCAGCTTCGACAGGGTCCTAAATTCACCCCTCCACTTT. This gives the protein CASSFDRVLNSPLHF. Combining the CDR3 with reference TRBV5-4 and TRBJ1-6 gives the whole variable domain ETGVTQSPTHLIKTRGQQVTLRCSSQSGHNTVSWYQQALGQGPQFIFQYYREEENGRGNFPPRFSGLQFPNYSSELNVNALELDDSALYLCASSFDRVLNSPLHFGNGTRLTVT.

This chain uses TRBV6-5 with TRBJ1-6; TRBD1 matches at 8 bases. CDR1 and CDR2 (germline): MNHEY, SVGAGI. V lost 10 bases, J lost 5 bases, and 7 bases stayed unmatched. This CDR3 is 14 amino acids long. CDR3 coding DNA: TGTGCCACTCACCGGGACAGGCATAATTCACCCCTCCACTTT. Encoded protein: CATHRDRHNSPLHF.

The chain combines TRBV2 with TRBJ2-1, with 9 bases fitting TRBD2. Per the germline V gene, CDR1 is SNHLY and CDR2 is FYNNEI. This CDR3 contains 15 residues. V lost 3 bases and J lost 6; bases outside the gene matches: 6. The CDR3 region has the DNA TGTGCCAGCAGTGATCAGGGACTAGCTGGCAATGAGCAGTTCTTC. It specifies CASSDQGLAGNEQFF.

The rearrangement links TRBV7-2 to TRBJ2-1; 9 bases are a match to TRBD1. The CDR3 loop spans 14 amino acids. Germline loops: CDR1 SGHTA, CDR2 FQGNSA. V was clipped by 2 bases and J by 7 bases; unmatched bases: 3. CDR3 sequence reads: CASSLRQGVNEQFF. The DNA for the CDR3 is TGTGCCAGCAGCTTAAGACAGGGGGTGAATGAGCAGTTCTTC.

The chain carries TRBV30 and TRBJ2-7; 9 nucleotides match TRBD1. The V segment lost 2 bases and the J segment 5 bases; nucleotides outside the gene matches: 7. CDR3 length equals 14 residues. Germline assignment: CDR1 GTSNPN and CDR2 SVGIG (reference sequence). The CDR3 protein is CAWSTGQGRDEQYF. DNA of the CDR3: TGTGCCTGGAGTACGGGACAGGGAAGAGACGAGCAGTACTTC.